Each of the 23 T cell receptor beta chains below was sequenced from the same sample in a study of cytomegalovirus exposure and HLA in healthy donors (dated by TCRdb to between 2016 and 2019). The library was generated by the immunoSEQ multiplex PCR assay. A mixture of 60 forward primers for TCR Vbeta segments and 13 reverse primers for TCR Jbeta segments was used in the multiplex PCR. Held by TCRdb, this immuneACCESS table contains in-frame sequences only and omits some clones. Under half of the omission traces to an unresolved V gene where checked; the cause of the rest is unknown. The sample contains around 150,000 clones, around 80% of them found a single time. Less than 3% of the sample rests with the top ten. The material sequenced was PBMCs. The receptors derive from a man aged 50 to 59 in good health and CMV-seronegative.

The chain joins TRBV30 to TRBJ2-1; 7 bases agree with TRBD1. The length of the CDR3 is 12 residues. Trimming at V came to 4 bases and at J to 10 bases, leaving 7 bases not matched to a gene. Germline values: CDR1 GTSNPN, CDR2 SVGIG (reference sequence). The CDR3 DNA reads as TGTGCCTGGAATCGGGGACAGATAGAGCAGTTCTTC. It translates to CAWNRGQIEQFF.

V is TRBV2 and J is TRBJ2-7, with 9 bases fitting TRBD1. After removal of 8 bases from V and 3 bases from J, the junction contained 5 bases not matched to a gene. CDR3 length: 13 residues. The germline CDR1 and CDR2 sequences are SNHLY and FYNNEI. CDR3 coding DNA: TGTGCCAGCGCGGGACAGGGTTTCTACGAGCAGTACTTC. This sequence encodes CASAGQGFYEQYF. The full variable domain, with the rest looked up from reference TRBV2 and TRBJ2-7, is EPEVTQTPSHQVTQMGQEVILRCVPISNHLYFYWYRQILGQKVEFLVSFYNNEISEKSEIFDDQFSVERPDGSNFTLKIRSTKLEDSAMYFCASAGQGFYEQYFGPGTRLTVT.

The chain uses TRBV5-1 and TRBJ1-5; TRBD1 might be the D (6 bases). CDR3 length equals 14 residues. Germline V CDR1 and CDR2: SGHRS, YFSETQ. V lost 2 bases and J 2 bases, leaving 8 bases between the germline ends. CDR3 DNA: TGCGCCAGCAGCTTAGAGGGGGGCAATCAGCCCCAGCATTTT. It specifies CASSLEGGNQPQHF.

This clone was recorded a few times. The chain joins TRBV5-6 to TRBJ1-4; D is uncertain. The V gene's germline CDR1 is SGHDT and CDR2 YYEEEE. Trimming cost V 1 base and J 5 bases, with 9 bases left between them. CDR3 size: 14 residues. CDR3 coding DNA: TGTGCCAGCAGCTTGAGATCGGGAAATGAAAAACTGTTTTTT. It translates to CASSLRSGNEKLFF.

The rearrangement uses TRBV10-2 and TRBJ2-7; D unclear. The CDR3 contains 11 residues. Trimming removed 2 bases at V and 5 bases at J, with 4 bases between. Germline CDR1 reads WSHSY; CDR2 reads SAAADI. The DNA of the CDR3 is TGCGCCAGCAGTGAGGTCGACGAGCAGTACTTC. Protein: CASSEVDEQYF.

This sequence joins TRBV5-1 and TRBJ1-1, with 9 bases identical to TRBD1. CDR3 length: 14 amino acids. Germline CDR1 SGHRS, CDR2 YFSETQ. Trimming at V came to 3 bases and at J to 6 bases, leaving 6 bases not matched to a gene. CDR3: CASSWEGQGPEAFF. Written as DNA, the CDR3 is TGCGCCAGCAGCTGGGAGGGACAGGGCCCTGAAGCTTTCTTT.

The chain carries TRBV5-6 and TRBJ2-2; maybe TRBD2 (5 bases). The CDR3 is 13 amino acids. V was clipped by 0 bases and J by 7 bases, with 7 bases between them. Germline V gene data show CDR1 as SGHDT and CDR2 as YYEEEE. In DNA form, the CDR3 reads TGTGCCAGCAGCTTGGCCGGAGGCGGGGAGCTGTTTTTT. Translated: CASSLAGGGELFF.

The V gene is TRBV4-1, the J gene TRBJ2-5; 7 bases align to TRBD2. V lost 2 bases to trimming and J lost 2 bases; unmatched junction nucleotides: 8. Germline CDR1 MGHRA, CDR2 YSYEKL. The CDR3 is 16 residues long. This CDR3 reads CASSQPQGGTQETQYF. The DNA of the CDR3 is TGCGCCAGCAGCCAACCCCAGGGAGGGACGCAAGAGACCCAGTACTTC.

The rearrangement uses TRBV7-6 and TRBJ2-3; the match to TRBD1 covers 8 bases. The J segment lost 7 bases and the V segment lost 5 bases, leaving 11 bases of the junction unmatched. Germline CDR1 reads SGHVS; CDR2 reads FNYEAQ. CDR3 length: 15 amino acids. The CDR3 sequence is CASSVDRGSPYTQYF. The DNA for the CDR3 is TGTGCCAGCAGCGTCGACAGGGGTTCCCCCTATACGCAGTATTTT. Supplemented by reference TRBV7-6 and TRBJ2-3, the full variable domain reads GAGVSQSPRYKVTKRGQDVALRCDPISGHVSLYWYRQALGQGPEFLTYFNYEAQQDKSGLPNDRFSAERPEGSISTLTIQRTEQRDSAMYRCASSVDRGSPYTQYFGPGTRLTVL.

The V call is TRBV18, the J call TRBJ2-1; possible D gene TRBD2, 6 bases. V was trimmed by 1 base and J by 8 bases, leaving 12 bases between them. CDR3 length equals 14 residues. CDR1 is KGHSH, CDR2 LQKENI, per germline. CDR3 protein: CASSPRRETDEQFF. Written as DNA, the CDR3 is TGTGCCAGCTCACCACGTCGGGAGACGGATGAGCAGTTCTTC.

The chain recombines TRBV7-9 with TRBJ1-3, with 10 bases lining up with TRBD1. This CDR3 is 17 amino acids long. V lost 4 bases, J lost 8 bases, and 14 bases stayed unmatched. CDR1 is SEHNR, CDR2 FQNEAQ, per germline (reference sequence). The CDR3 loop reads CASSYSIPGQGRDTIYF. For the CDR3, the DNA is TGTGCCAGCAGCTACAGTATTCCGGGACAGGGGAGGGACACCATATATTTT.

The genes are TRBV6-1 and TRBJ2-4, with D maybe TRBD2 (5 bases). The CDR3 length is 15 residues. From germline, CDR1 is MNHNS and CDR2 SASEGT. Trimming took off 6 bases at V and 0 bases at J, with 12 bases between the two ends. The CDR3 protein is CASRTGYLAKNIQYF. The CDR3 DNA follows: TGTGCCAGCAGAACGGGATACCTAGCCAAAAACATTCAGTACTTC.

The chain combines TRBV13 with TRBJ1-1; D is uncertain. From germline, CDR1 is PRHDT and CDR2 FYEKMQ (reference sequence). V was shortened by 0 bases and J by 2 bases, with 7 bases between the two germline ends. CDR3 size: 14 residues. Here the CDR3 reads CASSLGGFNTEAFF. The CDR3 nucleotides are TGTGCCAGCAGCTTAGGGGGCTTTAACACTGAAGCTTTCTTT.

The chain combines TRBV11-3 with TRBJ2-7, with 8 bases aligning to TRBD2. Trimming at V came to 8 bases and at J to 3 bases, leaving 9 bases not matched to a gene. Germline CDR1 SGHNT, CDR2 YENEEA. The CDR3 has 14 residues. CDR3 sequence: CASPWSGGVYEQYF. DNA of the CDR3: TGTGCCAGCCCCTGGAGCGGGGGTGTCTACGAGCAGTACTTC.

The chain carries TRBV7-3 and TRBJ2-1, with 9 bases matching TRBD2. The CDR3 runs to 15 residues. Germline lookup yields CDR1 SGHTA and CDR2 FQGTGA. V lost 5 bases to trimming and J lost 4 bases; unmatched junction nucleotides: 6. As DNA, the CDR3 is TGTGCCAGCAGCGCGACTAGCGGCACTTACAATGAGCAGTTCTTC. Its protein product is CASSATSGTYNEQFF.

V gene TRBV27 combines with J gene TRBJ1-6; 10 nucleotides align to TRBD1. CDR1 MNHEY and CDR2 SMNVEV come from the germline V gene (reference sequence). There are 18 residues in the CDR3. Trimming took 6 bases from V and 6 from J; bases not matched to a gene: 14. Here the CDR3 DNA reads TGTGCCAGCAGCCGAAACCCTGCCGGGACAGGGGCTAATTCACCCCTCCACTTT. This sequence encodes CASSRNPAGTGANSPLHF.

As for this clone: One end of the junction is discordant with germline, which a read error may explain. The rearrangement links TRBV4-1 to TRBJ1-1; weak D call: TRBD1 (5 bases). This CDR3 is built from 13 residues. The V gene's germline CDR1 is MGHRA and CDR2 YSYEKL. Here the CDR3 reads CASSDSRNLGQKF. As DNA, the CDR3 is TGCGCCAGCAGCGACTCGAGAAACCTGGGGCAGAAATTT.

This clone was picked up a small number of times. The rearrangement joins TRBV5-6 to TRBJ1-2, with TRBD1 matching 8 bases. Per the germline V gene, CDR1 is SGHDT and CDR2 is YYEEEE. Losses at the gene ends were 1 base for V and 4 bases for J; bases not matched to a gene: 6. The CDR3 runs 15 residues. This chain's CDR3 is CASSLRTGGPYGYTF. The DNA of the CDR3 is TGTGCCAGCAGCTTGAGAACAGGGGGGCCCTATGGCTACACCTTC.

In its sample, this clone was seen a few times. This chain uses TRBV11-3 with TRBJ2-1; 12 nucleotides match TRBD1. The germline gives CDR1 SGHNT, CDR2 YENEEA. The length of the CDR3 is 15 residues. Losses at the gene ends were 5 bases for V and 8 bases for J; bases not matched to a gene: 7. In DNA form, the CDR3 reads TGTGCCAGCAGCCCTCGGGACAGGGGGCATGATGAGCAGTTCTTC. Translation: CASSPRDRGHDEQFF.

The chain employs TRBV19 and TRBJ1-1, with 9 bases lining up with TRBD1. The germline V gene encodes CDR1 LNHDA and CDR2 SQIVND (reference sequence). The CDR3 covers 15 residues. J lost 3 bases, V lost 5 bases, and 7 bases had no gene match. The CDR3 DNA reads TGTGCCAGTAGTCCAAGACAGGGGGGGGACACTGAAGCTTTCTTT. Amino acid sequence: CASSPRQGGDTEAFF.

The CDR3, as DNA: TGTGCCAGCAGTTACGGTCGCGCACCCCTCCACTTT. Translating it yields CASSYGRAPLHF. The chain links TRBV6-5 to TRBJ1-6; the D is unclear. Trimming removed 2 bases at V and 11 bases at J, with 7 bases between. The CDR3 consists of 12 residues. Germline loops: CDR1 MNHEY, CDR2 SVGAGI.

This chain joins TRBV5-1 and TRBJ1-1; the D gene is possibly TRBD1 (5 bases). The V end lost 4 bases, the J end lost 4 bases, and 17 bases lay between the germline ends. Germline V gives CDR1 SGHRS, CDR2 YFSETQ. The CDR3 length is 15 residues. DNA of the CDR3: TGCGCCAGCAGCCGGGGGGAAAGAGCCCCCACTGAAGCTTTCTTT. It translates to CASSRGERAPTEAFF.

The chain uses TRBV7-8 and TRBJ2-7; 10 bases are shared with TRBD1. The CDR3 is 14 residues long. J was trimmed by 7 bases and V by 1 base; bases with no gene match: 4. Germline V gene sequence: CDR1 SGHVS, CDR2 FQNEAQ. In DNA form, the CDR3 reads TGTGCCAGCAGCTTAGGACAGGGGGCAGGAGAGCAGTACTTC. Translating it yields CASSLGQGAGEQYF.